Below, 10 T cell receptor beta chains from the same sample are listed, as sequenced in a study of T cells in localized non-small cell lung cancer. Method: immunoSEQ multiplex PCR; TCRdb's copy keeps in-frame clones and lacks some. The sample carries under 7,000 clones, 80% to 90% recorded once. The material sequenced was peripheral blood, taken before any cancer treatment. The source is a male donor at least 60 years old with stage I lung adenocarcinoma.

V is TRBV11-3 and J is TRBJ2-7; 7 bases fit TRBD1. The J segment lost 0 bases and the V segment lost 3 bases, leaving 14 bases of the junction unmatched. The CDR3 runs 18 residues. Germline loops: CDR1 SGHNT, CDR2 YENEEA. The CDR3 DNA reads as TGTGCCAGCAGCTTCGGACCAATAGGGGGCCCCTGCTCCTACGAGCAGTACGTC. Translated: CASSFGPIGGPCSYEQYV.

The V call is TRBV6-1, the J call TRBJ1-2; weak D call: TRBD1 (6 bases). The CDR3 length is 12 residues. The ends were cut back, 7 bases at V and 5 bases at J, with 11 bases in the middle. The germline V gene has CDR1 MNHNS and CDR2 SASEGT. The CDR3 spells CASTAGAYGYTF. The CDR3, as DNA: TGTGCCAGCACGGCAGGGGCGTATGGCTACACCTTC.

Here the CDR3 reads CASSDGTGGAWANVLTF. CDR3 bases: TGTGCCAGCAGTGACGGGACAGGGGGCGCTTGGGCCAACGTCCTGACTTTC. The genes are TRBV6-1 and TRBJ2-6; 12 nucleotides match TRBD1. The CDR3 extends over 17 amino acids. Germline values: CDR1 MNHNS, CDR2 SASEGT. J gave up 5 bases and V 3 bases, and 5 bases lay outside the gene matches.

The V call is TRBV19, the J call TRBJ1-1; D is possibly TRBD1 (6 bases). Trimming removed 5 bases from V and 2 bases from J, with 9 bases in between. The CDR3 consists of 13 residues. Germline CDR1 reads LNHDA; CDR2 reads SQIVND (reference sequence). CDR3 nucleotide sequence: TGTGCCAGTAGTTCGGACAGAAACACTGAAGCTTTCTTT. Its translation: CASSSDRNTEAFF.

A remark on this clone: A read error may account for a junction end that differs from germline. The chain uses TRBV6-1 and TRBJ2-1; TRBD1 or TRBD2 may be the D gene (5 bases each). The CDR3 extends over 13 amino acids. Germline CDR1 and CDR2: MNHNS and SASEGT. The CDR3, as DNA: TGTGCCAGCAGCCCTGGGACCGACGCACCGGGGATCTTC. As protein: CASSPGTDAPGIF.

The chain recombines TRBV27 with TRBJ2-1; D is perhaps TRBD2 (5 bases). Trimming pared 6 bases from V and 10 bases from J, leaving 16 bases between. In germline, CDR1 is MNHEY, CDR2 SMNVEV (reference sequence). The CDR3 covers 13 residues. The CDR3 here is CASRPTLVREQFF. CDR3 sequence (DNA): TGTGCCAGCAGGCCGACACTAGTGCGGGAGCAGTTCTTC.

This rearrangement joins TRBV4-2 to TRBJ1-1; D gene uncertain. The germline CDR1 and CDR2 sequences are LGHNA and YNFKEQ. V was shortened by 0 bases and J by 0 bases, with 8 bases between the two germline ends. The CDR3 has 15 amino acids. The CDR3: CASSQEIGLNTEAFF. The CDR3, as DNA: TGTGCCAGCAGCCAAGAAATAGGGTTGAACACTGAAGCTTTCTTT.

This clone appeared a single time. The genes are TRBV5-1 and TRBJ2-1; D is undetermined. In germline, CDR1 is SGHRS, CDR2 YFSETQ. This CDR3 spans 13 amino acids. V lost 2 bases and J lost 2, with 5 bases in between. The CDR3, as DNA: TGCGCCAGCAGCTTAGGCGCCTACAATGAGCAGTTCTTC. Translated, it gives CASSLGAYNEQFF.

The chain recombines TRBV19 with TRBJ2-2; D may be TRBD1 (5 bases). The CDR3 consists of 17 residues. Per the germline V gene, CDR1 is LNHDA and CDR2 is SQIVND (reference sequence). V was clipped by 7 bases and J by 6 bases, with 24 bases between them. The CDR3 here is CASTPQVPHSAAGELFF. As DNA, the CDR3 is TGTGCCAGTACCCCACAGGTCCCACACTCCGCCGCCGGGGAGCTGTTTTTT.

The chain joins TRBV23-1 to TRBJ2-7, with 7 bases that match TRBD1. TRBV23-1 carries the ORF label, with uncertain function. The V and J ends lost 10 bases and 3 bases, in that order; junction bases with no gene match: 9. The CDR3 length is 13 residues. The CDR3 nucleotides read TGCGCCAACATAGGGGACAGTTTCTACGAGCAGTACTTC. Translation gives CANIGDSFYEQYF.